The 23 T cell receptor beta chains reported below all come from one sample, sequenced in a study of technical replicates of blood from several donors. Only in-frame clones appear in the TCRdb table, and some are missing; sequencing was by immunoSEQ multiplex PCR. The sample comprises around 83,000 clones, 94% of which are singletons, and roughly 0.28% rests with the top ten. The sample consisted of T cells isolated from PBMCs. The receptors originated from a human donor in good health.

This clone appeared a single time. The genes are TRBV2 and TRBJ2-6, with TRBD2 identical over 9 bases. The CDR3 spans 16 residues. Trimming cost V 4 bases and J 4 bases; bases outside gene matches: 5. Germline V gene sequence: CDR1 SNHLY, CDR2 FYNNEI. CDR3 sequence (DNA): TGTGCCAGCAGTGGTGCGGGAGGGCCCGGGGCCAACGTCCTGACTTTC. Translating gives CASSGAGGPGANVLTF.

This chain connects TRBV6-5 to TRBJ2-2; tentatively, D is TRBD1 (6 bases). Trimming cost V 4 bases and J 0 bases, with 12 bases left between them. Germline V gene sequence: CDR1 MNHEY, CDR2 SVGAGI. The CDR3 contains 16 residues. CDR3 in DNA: TGTGCCAGCAGTTCCAGGGGCGCCCCGAACACCGGGGAGCTGTTTTTT. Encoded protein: CASSSRGAPNTGELFF.

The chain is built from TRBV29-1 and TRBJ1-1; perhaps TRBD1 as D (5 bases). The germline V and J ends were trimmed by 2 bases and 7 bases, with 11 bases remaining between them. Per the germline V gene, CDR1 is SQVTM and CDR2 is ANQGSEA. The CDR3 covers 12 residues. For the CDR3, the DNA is TGCAGCGTTGAAAGGGGCAGACATGAAGCTTTCTTT. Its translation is CSVERGRHEAFF.

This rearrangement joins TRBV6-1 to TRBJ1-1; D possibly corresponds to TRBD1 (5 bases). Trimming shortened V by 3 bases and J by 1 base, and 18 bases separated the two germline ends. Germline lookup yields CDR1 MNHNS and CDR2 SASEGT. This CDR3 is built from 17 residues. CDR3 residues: CASSEITYRTTNTEAFF. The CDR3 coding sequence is TGTGCCAGCAGTGAGATCACCTACAGGACTACGAACACTGAAGCTTTCTTT.

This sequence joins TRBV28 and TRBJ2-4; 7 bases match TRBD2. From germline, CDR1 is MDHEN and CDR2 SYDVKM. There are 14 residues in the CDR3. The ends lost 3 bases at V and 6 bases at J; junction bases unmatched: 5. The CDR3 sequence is CASSLRGGINIQYF. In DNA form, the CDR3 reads TGTGCCAGCAGTTTGAGGGGAGGGATAAACATTCAGTACTTC.

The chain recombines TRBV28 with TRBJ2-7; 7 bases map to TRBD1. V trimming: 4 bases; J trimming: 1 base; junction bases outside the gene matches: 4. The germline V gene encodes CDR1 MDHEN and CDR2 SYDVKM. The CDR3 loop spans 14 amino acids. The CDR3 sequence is CASSSPGQSYEQYF. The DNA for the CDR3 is TGTGCCAGCAGTTCGCCGGGACAGTCCTACGAGCAGTACTTC.

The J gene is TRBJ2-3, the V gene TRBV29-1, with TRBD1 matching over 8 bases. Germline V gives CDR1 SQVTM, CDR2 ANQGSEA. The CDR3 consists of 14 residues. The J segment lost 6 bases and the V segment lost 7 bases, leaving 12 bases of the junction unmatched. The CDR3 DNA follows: TGCAGCGGAGCTCAGGGGGCAGGTGGGGATACGCAGTATTTT. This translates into CSGAQGAGGDTQYF.

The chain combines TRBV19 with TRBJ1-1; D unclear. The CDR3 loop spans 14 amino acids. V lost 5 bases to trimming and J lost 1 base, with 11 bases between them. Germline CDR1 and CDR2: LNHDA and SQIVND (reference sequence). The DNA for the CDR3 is TGTGCCAGTAGTCGCGGATCGAAGAACACTGAAGCTTTCTTT. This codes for CASSRGSKNTEAFF.

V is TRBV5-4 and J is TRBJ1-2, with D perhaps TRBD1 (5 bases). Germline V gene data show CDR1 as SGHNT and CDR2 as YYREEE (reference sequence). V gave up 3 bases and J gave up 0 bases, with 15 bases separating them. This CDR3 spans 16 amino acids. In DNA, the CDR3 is TGTGCCAGCAGCTCGGGGGTCCAGGGAGCTAACTATGGCTACACCTTC. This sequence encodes CASSSGVQGANYGYTF.

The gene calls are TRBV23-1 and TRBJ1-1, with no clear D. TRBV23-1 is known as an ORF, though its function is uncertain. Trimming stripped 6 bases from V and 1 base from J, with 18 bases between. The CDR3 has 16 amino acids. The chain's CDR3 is CASSLLIRNENTEAFF. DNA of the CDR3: TGCGCCAGCAGCCTACTAATTCGGAATGAGAACACTGAAGCTTTCTTT.

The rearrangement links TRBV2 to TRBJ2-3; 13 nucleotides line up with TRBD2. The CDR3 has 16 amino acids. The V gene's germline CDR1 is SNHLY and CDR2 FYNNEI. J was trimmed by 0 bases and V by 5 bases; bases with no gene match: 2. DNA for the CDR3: TGTGCCAGCAGTACACTAGCGGGAGGGAGCACAGATACGCAGTATTTT. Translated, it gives CASSTLAGGSTDTQYF.

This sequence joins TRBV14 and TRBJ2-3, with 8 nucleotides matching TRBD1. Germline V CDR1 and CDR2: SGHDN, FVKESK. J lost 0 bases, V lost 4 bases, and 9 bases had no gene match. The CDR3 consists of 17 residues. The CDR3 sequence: CASSLLTGGRSTDTQYF. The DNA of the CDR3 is TGTGCCAGCAGCCTCTTAACAGGGGGAAGGAGCACAGATACGCAGTATTTT.

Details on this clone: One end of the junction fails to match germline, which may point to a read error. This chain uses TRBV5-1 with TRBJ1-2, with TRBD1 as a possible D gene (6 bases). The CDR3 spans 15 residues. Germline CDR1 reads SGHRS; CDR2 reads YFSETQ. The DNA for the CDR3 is TGCGCCAGCAGCTTGGAAACATCTAGGACAGCGATCGCTAACTTC. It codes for CASSLETSRTAIANF.

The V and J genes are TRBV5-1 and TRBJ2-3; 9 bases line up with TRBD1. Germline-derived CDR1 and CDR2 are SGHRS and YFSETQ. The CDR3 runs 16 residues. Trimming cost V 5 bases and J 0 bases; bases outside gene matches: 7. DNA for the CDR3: TGCGCCAGCAGAGCCACAGGGGGCGCGAGCACAGATACGCAGTATTTT. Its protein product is CASRATGGASTDTQYF.

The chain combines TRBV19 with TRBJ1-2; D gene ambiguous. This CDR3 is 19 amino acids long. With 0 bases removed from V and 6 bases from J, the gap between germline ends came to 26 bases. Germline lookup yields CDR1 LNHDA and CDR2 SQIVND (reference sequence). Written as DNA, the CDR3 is TGTGCCAGTAGTATAGATCTATCCCCCGAGGGCACCGTCTGGGATGGCTACACCTTC. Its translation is CASSIDLSPEGTVWDGYTF. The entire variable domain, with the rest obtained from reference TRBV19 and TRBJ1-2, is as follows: DGGITQSPKYLFRKEGQNVTLSCEQNLNHDAMYWYRQDPGQGLRLIYYSQIVNDFQKGDIAEGYSVSREKKESFPLTVTSAQKNPTAFYLCASSIDLSPEGTVWDGYTFGSGTRLTVV.

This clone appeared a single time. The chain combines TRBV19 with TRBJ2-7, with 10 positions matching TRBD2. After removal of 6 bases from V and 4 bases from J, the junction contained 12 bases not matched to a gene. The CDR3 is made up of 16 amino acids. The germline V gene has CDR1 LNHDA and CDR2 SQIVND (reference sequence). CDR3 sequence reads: CASRVAASGRAYEQYF. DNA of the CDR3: TGTGCCAGTAGAGTAGCGGCGAGCGGGAGGGCTTACGAGCAGTACTTC.

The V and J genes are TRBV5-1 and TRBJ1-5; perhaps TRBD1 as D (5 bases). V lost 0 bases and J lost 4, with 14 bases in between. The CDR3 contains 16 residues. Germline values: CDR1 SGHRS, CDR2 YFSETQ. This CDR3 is CASSLAGGARNQPQHF. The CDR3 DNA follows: TGCGCCAGCAGCTTGGCCGGGGGAGCCAGGAATCAGCCCCAGCATTTT.

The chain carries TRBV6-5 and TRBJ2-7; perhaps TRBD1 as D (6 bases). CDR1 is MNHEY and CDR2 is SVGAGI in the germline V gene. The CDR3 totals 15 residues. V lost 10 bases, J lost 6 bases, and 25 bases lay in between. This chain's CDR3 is CATLGTDRNRAEQYF. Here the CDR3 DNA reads TGTGCCACCCTAGGCACCGACAGGAATAGGGCCGAGCAGTACTTC.

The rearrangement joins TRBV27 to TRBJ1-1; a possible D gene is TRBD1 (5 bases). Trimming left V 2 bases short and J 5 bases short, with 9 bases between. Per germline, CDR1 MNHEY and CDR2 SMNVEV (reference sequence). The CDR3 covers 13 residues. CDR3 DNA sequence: TGTGCCAGCAGTTTAGAGGGGAGGACTGAAGCTTTCTTT. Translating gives CASSLEGRTEAFF.

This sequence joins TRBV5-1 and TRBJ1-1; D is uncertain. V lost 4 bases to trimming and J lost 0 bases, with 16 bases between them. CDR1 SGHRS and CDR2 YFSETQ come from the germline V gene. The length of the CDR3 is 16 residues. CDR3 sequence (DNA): TGCGCCAGCAGCCCCGGAGGTATTGTTATGAACACTGAAGCTTTCTTT. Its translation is CASSPGGIVMNTEAFF.

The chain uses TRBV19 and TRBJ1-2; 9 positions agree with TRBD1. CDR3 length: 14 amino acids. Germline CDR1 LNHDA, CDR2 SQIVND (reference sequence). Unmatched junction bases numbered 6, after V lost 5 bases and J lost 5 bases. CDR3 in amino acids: CASSPTGTGYGYTF. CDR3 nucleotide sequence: TGTGCCAGTAGTCCAACCGGGACAGGGTATGGCTACACCTTC. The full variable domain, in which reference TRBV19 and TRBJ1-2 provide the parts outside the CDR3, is DGGITQSPKYLFRKEGQNVTLSCEQNLNHDAMYWYRQDPGQGLRLIYYSQIVNDFQKGDIAEGYSVSREKKESFPLTVTSAQKNPTAFYLCASSPTGTGYGYTFGSGTRLTVV.

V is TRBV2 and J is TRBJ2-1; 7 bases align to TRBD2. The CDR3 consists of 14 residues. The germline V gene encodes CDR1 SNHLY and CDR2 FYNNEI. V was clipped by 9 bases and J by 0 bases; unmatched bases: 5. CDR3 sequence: CASFGGFSYNEQFF. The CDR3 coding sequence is TGTGCCAGTTTCGGGGGGTTCTCCTACAATGAGCAGTTCTTC.

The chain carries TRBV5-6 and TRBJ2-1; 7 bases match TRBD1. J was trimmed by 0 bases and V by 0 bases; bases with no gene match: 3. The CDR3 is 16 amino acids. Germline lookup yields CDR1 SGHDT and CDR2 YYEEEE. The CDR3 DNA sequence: TGTGCCAGCAGCTTGGGGGGACAGATCTCCTACAATGAGCAGTTCTTC. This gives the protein CASSLGGQISYNEQFF.